This T cell receptor beta chain derives from a study of cytomegalovirus exposure and HLA in healthy donors. With 60 Vbeta and 13 Jbeta primers, the PCR was carried out. How the authors handled the data: Roughly 10 million shared chains were among about 80 million unique TCR beta chains counted in a later analysis. Assay: immunoSEQ multiplex PCR; the TCRdb copy retains only in-frame clones and omits some. V and J calls and clone size are as listed in that table; D and trimming were resolved from the DNA. The data hold some 140,000 clones, with 76% observed a single time. The sample consisted of PBMCs. This TCR was sampled from a middle-aged man in good health and CMV-seronegative.

The CDR3, as DNA: TGTGCCAGCAGTTTTCGCGGACTACTTACTGAGACCCAGTACTTC. It encodes CASSFRGLLTETQYF. The J gene is TRBJ2-5, the V gene TRBV27; TRBD2 is a possible D gene (6 bases). V was shortened by 3 bases and J by 5 bases, with 16 bases between the two germline ends. Germline CDR1 is MNHEY and CDR2 is SMNVEV (reference sequence). There are 15 residues in the CDR3.